Detailed here is one T cell receptor (beta chain). V was cut by 7 bases and J by 3 bases, with 13 bases left in between. Per the germline V gene, CDR1 is MNHEY and CDR2 is SMNVEV (reference sequence). This CDR3 has 14 amino acids. The data originate from a study of blood T cell repertoires in COVID-19. The repertoire was sequenced with immunoSEQ multiplex PCR; TCRdb's copy has only in-frame clones and lacks some. The data contain approximately 68,000 clones, more than 60% of them singletons. V usage is TRBV27 and J usage is TRBJ2-4; a weak D match, TRBD1 (6 bases). The source is a woman in her 50s with acute or convalescent COVID-19. The specimen sequenced was peripheral blood. The CDR3: CASTLYRDKNIQYF. CDR3 sequence (DNA): TGTGCCAGCACCCTCTACAGGGACAAAAACATTCAGTACTTC.